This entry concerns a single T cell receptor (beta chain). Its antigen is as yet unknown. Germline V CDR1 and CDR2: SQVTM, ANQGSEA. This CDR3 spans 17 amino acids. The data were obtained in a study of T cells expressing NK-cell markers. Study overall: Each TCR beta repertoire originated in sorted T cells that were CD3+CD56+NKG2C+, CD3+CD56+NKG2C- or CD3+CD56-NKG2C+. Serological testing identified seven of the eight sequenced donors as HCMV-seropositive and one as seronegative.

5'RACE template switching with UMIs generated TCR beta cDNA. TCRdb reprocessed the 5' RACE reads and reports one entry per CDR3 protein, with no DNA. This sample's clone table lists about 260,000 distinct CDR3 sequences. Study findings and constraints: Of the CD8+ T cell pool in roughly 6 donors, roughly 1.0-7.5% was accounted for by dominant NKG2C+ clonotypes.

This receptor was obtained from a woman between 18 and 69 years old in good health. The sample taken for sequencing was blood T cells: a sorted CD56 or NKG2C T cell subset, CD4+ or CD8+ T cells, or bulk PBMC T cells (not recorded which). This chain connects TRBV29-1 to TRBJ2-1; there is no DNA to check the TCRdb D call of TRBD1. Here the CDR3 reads CSVDRGPSASSYNEQFF.